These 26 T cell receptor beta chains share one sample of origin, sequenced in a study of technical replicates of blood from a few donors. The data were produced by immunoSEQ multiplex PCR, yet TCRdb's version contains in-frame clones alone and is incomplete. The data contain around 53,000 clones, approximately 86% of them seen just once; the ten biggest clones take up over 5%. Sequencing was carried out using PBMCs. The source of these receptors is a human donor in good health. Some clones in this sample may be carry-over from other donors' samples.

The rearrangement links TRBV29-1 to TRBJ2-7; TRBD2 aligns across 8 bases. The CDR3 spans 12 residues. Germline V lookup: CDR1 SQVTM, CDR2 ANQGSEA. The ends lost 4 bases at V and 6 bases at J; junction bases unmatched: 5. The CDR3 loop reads CSVASGSSEQYF. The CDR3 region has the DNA TGCAGCGTTGCCAGCGGGAGCTCCGAGCAGTACTTC.

CDR3 amino acids: CASSQEVHGRLNEQYF. In nucleotides, the CDR3 is TGTGCCAGCAGCCAAGAGGTTCATGGCAGGCTCAACGAGCAGTACTTC. This chain uses TRBV4-2 with TRBJ2-7; D is unresolved. CDR3 length: 16 residues. V lost 0 bases and J 5 bases, leaving 17 bases between the germline ends. Germline assignment: CDR1 LGHNA and CDR2 YNFKEQ.

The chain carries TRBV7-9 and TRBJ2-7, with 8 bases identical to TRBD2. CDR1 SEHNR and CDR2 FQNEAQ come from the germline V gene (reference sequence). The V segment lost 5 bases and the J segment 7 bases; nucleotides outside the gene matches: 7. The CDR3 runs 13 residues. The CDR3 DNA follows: TGTGCCAGCAGCCGGGGGGGCCTGGGGGAGCAGTACTTC. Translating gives CASSRGGLGEQYF.

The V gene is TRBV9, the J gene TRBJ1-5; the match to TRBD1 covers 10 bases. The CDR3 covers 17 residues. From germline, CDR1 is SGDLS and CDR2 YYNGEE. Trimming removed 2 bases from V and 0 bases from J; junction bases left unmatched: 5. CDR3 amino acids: CASSVWTGGRSNQPQHF. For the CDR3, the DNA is TGTGCCAGCAGCGTGTGGACAGGGGGACGTAGCAATCAGCCCCAGCATTTT.

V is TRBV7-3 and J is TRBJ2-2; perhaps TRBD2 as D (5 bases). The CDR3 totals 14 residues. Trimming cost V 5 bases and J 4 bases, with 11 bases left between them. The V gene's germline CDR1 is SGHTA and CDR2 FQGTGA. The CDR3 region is CASSPTRGTGELFF. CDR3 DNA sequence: TGTGCCAGCAGCCCCACCCGGGGCACCGGGGAGCTGTTTTTT.

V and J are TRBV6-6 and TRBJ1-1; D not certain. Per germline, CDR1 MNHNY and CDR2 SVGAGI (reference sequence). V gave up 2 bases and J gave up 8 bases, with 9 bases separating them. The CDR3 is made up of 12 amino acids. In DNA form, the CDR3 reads TGTGCCAGCAGTTACGGTGGGCTCGAAGCTTTCTTT. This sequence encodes CASSYGGLEAFF.

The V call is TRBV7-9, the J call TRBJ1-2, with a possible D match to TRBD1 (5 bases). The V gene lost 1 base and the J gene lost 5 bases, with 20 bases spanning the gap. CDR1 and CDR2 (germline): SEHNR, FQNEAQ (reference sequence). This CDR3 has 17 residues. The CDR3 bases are TGTGCCAGCAGCTTAGAGCTCGTGACAGTCCCTCTTTATGGCTACACCTTC. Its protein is CASSLELVTVPLYGYTF.

CDR3 residues: CAWSVLATNEKLFF. The CDR3 DNA reads as TGTGCCTGGAGTGTTCTAGCAACTAATGAAAAACTGTTTTTT. The V gene is TRBV30, the J gene TRBJ1-4; D unresolved. V dropped 0 bases and J dropped 0 bases, with 5 bases sitting between them. The length of the CDR3 is 14 residues. Germline assignment: CDR1 GTSNPN and CDR2 SVGIG (reference sequence).

The CDR3: CASSYPTGRGDTDTQYF. For the CDR3, the DNA is TGTGCCAGCAGCTACCCTACGGGGCGGGGCGACACAGATACGCAGTATTTT. This chain uses TRBV5-4 with TRBJ2-3; maybe TRBD2 (6 bases). The CDR3 has 17 residues. V lost 3 bases and J 2 bases, leaving 19 bases between the germline ends. Germline CDR1 and CDR2: SGHNT and YYREEE (reference sequence). Variable domain in full (rest from reference TRBV5-4 and TRBJ2-3): ETGVTQSPTHLIKTRGQQVTLRCSSQSGHNTVSWYQQALGQGPQFIFQYYREEENGRGNFPPRFSGLQFPNYSSELNVNALELDDSALYLCASSYPTGRGDTDTQYFGPGTRLTVL.

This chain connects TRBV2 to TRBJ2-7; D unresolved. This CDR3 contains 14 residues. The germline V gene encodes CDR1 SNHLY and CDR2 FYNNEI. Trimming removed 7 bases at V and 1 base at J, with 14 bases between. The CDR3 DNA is TGTGCCAGCACGGTAACAGTCATTTCCTACGAGCAGTACTTC. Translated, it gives CASTVTVISYEQYF.

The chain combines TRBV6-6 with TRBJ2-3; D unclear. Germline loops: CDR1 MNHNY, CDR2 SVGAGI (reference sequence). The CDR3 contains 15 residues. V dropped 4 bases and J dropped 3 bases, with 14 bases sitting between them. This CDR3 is CASSSLSGRTDTQYF. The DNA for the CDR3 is TGTGCCAGCAGTTCACTCTCGGGTCGTACAGATACGCAGTATTTT.

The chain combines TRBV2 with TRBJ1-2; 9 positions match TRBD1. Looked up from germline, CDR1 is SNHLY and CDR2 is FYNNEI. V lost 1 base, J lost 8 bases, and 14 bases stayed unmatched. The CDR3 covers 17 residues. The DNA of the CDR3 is TGTGCCAGCAGTGAAGAAAGAATGGGACAGGGAGCCGGGGGCTACACCTTC. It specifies CASSEERMGQGAGGYTF.

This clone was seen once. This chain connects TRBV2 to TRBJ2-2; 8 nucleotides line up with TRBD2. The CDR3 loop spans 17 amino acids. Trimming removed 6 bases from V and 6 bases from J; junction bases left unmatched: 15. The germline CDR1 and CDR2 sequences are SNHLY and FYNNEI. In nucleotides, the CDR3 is TGTGCCAGCAGAGCCCTAGCGGGCCTGCCGGGGCCCGGGGAGCTGTTTTTT. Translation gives CASRALAGLPGPGELFF.

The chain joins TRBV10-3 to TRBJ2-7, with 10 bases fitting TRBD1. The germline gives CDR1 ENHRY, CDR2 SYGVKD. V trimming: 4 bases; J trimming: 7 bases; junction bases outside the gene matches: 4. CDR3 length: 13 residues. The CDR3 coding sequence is TGTGCCATCAGTGGACAGGGGGCTTTGGAGCAGTACTTC. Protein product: CAISGQGALEQYF.

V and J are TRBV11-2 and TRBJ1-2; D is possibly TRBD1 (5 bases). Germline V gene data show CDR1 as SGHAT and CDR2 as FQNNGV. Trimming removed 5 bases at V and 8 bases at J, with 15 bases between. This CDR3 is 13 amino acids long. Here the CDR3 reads CASSPSAGGGYTF. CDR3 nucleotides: TGTGCCAGCAGCCCCTCGGCGGGGGGGGGCTACACCTTC.

CDR3 in amino acids: CASQFPGGGYEQYF. The CDR3 DNA reads TGTGCCAGCCAATTTCCAGGGGGCGGGTACGAGCAGTACTTC. The chain is built from TRBV6-1 and TRBJ2-7, with TRBD1 matching 8 bases. The CDR3 runs to 14 residues. V lost 8 bases and J lost 4; bases outside the gene matches: 10. From germline, CDR1 is MNHNS and CDR2 SASEGT.

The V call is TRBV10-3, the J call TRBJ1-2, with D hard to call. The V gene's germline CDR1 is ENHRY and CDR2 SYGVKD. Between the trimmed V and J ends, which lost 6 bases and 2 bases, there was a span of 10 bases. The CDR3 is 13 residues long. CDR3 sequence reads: CAISFDKNYGYTF. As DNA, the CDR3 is TGTGCCATCAGCTTCGACAAGAACTATGGCTACACCTTC.

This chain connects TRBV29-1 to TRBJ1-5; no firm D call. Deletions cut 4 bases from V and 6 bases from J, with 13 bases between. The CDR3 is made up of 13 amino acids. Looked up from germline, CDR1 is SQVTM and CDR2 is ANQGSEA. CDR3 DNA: TGCAGCGTTGCCTCTAAATCAGGTCAGCCCCAGCATTTT. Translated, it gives CSVASKSGQPQHF.

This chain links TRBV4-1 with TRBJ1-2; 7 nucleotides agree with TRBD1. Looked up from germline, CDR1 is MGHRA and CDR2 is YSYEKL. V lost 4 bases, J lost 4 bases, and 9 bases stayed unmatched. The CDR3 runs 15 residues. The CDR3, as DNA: TGCGCCAGCAGCCCCATGCCGGGACAGAGCTATGGCTACACCTTC. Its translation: CASSPMPGQSYGYTF.

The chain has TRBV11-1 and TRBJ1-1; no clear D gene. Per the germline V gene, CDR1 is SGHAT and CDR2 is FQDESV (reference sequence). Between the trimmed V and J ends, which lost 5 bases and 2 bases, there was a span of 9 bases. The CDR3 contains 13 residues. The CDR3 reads CASSPTENTEAFF. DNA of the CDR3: TGTGCCAGCAGCCCTACAGAAAACACTGAAGCTTTCTTT.

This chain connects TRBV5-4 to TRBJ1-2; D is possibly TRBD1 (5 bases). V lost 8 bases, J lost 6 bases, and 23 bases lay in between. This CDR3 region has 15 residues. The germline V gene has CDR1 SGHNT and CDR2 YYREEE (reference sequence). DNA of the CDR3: TGTGCCAGTCGCGCCGGCGGGGACCCTAGAAATGGCTACACCTTC. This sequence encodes CASRAGGDPRNGYTF.

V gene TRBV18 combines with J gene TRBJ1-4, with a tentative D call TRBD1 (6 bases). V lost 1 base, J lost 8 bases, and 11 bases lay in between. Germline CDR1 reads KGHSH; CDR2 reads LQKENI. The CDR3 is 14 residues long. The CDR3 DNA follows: TGTGCCAGCTCACCACTGTACAGGGACGAAAAACTGTTTTTT. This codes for CASSPLYRDEKLFF.

The CDR3 is CASRLTVGYGYTF. The CDR3 DNA follows: TGTGCCAGCAGATTGACAGTTGGCTATGGCTACACCTTC. This sequence joins TRBV7-2 and TRBJ1-2; a possible D gene is TRBD1 (5 bases). Germline loops: CDR1 SGHTA, CDR2 FQGNSA. The CDR3 runs to 13 residues. The V and J ends lost 6 bases and 4 bases respectively, with 12 bases between them.

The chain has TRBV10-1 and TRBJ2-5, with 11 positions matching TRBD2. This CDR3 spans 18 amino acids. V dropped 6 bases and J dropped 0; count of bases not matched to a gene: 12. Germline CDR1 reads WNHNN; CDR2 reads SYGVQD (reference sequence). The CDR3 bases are TGCGCCAGCAGGATGGGGGGCCCGGGACTAGCGGACCAAGAGACCCAGTACTTC. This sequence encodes CASRMGGPGLADQETQYF.

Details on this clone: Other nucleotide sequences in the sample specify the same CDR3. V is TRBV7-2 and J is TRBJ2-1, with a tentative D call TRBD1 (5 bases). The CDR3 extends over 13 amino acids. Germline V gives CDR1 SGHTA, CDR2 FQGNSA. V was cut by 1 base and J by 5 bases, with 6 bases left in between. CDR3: CASSLGTNNEQFF. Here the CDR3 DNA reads TGTGCCAGCAGCTTAGGGACAAACAATGAGCAGTTCTTC.

The CDR3 protein is CASTRDRPSNQPQHF. The CDR3, as DNA: TGTGCCAGCACTAGGGACAGACCTAGCAATCAGCCCCAGCATTTT. The chain is built from TRBV2 and TRBJ1-5, with 7 bases fitting TRBD1. This CDR3 has 15 amino acids. V lost 7 bases, J lost 0 bases, and 6 bases stayed unmatched. Germline V gene data show CDR1 as SNHLY and CDR2 as FYNNEI. Full variable domain (outside the CDR3, taken from reference TRBV2 and TRBJ1-5): EPEVTQTPSHQVTQMGQEVILRCVPISNHLYFYWYRQILGQKVEFLVSFYNNEISEKSEIFDDQFSVERPDGSNFTLKIRSTKLEDSAMYFCASTRDRPSNQPQHFGDGTRLSIL.